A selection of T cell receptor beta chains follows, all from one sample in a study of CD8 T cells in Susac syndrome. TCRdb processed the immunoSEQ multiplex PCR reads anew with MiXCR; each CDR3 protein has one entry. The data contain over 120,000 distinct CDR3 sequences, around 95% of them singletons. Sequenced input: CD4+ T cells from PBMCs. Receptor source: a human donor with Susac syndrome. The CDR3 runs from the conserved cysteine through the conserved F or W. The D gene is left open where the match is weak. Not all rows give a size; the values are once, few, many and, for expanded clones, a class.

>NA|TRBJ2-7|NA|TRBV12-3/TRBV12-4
CASSVRGAAGEQYF
TGTGCCAGCAGTGTCCGGGGGGCGGCGGGCGAGCAGTACTTC
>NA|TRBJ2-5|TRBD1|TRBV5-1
CASSVGQGEETQYF
TGCGCCAGCAGCGTCGGACAGGGTGAGGAGACCCAGTACTTC
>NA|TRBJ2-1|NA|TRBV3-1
CASSQAPPGDEQFF
TGTGCCAGCAGCCAAGCCCCACCGGGGGATGAGCAGTTCTTC
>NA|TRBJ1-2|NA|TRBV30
CAWSVMGYGYTF
TGTGCCTGGAGTGTTATGGGATATGGCTACACCTTC
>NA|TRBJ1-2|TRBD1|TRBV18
CASSPLDREGGYTF
TGTGCCAGCTCACCTCTGGACAGGGAGGGCGGCTACACCTTC
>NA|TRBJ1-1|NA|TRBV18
CASSLGQRTNTEAFF
TGTGCCAGCTCACTTGGACAGCGGACGAACACTGAAGCTTTCTTT
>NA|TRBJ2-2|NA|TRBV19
CASTTSSAAATGELFF
TGTGCCAGTACCACGTCCTCGGCAGCGGCCACCGGGGAGCTGTTTTTT
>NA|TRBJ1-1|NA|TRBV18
CASSGFNTEAFF
TGTGCCAGCTCAGGGTTTAACACTGAAGCTTTCTTT
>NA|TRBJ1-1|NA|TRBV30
CAWSVRTGEAFF
TGTGCCTGGAGTGTACGCACAGGTGAAGCTTTCTTT
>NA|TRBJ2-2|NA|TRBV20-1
CSARDPGTTGELFF
TGCAGTGCTAGAGATCCGGGCACCACCGGGGAGCTGTTTTTT
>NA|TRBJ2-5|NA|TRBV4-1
CASSHWRGETQYF
TGCGCCAGCAGCCATTGGAGGGGAGAGACCCAGTACTTC
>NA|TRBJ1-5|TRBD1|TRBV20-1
CSARDGTGGQPQHF
TGCAGTGCTAGAGATGGGACAGGGGGACAGCCCCAGCATTTT
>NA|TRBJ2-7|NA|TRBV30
CAWWSPGWEQYF
TGTGCCTGGTGGAGTCCGGGGTGGGAGCAGTACTTC
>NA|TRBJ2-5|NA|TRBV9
CASSVVLQETQYF
TGTGCCAGCAGCGTGGTCCTCCAAGAGACCCAGTACTTC
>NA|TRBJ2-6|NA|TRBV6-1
CLIVSSGANVLTF
TGCCTCATTGTGAGCTCTGGGGCCAACGTCCTGACTTTC
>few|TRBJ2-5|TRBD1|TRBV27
CASRRTGRETQYF
TGTGCCAGCAGGAGGACAGGGAGGGAGACCCAGTACTTC